The 27 T cell receptor beta chains given below trace back to one sample, sequenced in a study of OX40 agonist ivuxolimab in advanced cancers. Using immunoSEQ multiplex PCR, the repertoire was profiled, and TCRdb retains in-frame clones only, with some absent. This sample has over 70,000 clones; just over 85% occur once, and the top ten carry less than 2%. Specimen: CD4+ or CD8+ T cells sorted from blood, collected in a trial of the OX40 agonist ivuxolimab. These receptors all stem from an adult with an advanced solid tumor such as melanoma, head and neck, liver or kidney cancer.

This clone has more than one count but fewer than ten. CDR3 sequence: CASSSGGYNSPLHF. As DNA, the CDR3 is TGTGCCAGCTCGTCCGGGGGCTATAATTCACCCCTCCACTTT. The V and J genes are TRBV6-5 and TRBJ1-6; TRBD1 might be the D (5 bases). CDR1 and CDR2 (germline): MNHEY, SVGAGI. V lost 8 bases, J lost 3 bases, and 11 bases lay in between. The CDR3 covers 14 residues.

This clone occurred once. As DNA, the CDR3 is TGTGCCAGCTCAAAGACCGGGACTGCAAAAGAGACCCAGTACTTC. Translating it yields CASSKTGTAKETQYF. The chain uses TRBV18 and TRBJ2-5; the D gene is possibly TRBD2 (6 bases). The CDR3 is 15 residues long. Germline assignment: CDR1 KGHSH and CDR2 LQKENI. V shed 5 bases and J shed 3 bases, with 16 bases lying between them.

The chain carries TRBV6-1 and TRBJ2-7; 8 bases map to TRBD1. Trimming at V came to 3 bases and at J to 6 bases, leaving 4 bases not matched to a gene. The CDR3 is 13 amino acids. Germline CDR1 and CDR2: MNHNS and SASEGT. The CDR3 protein is CASSDQGAGEQYF. In DNA, the CDR3 is TGTGCCAGCAGTGATCAGGGGGCGGGCGAGCAGTACTTC.

This sequence joins TRBV6-5 and TRBJ1-3; D possibly corresponds to TRBD1 (6 bases). The CDR3 has 13 residues. V was trimmed by 5 bases and J by 5 bases, leaving 10 bases between them. Germline V gives CDR1 MNHEY, CDR2 SVGAGI. The CDR3, as DNA: TGTGCCAGCAGTCCGGACAGACGAAACACCATATATTTT. Translation gives CASSPDRRNTIYF.

The chain employs TRBV5-1 and TRBJ2-5, with D perhaps matching TRBD1 or TRBD2 (5 bases each). The CDR3 spans 14 residues. The germline V and J ends were trimmed by 0 bases and 5 bases, with 11 bases remaining between them. Germline assignment: CDR1 SGHRS and CDR2 YFSETQ. The CDR3 DNA follows: TGCGCCAGCAGCTTGGTTGACGGGGCGGAGACCCAGTACTTC. Its translation is CASSLVDGAETQYF.

The V call is TRBV6-1, the J call TRBJ2-7, with D possibly being TRBD1 or TRBD2 (5 bases each). Trimming left V 7 bases short and J 5 bases short, with 15 bases between. Germline CDR1 reads MNHNS; CDR2 reads SASEGT. This CDR3 is built from 13 residues. The chain's CDR3 is CASTAREFNEQYF. CDR3 nucleotides: TGTGCCAGCACGGCCAGGGAGTTTAACGAGCAGTACTTC.

The J gene is TRBJ1-1, the V gene TRBV7-9, with D perhaps matching TRBD1 (6 bases). This CDR3 has 14 amino acids. Germline V gene sequence: CDR1 SEHNR, CDR2 FQNEAQ (reference sequence). Trimming removed 5 bases from V and 3 bases from J, with 13 bases in between. The CDR3 DNA reads as TGTGCCAGCAGCACTTCTGGGGGGCACACTGAAGCTTTCTTT. Its translation: CASSTSGGHTEAFF.

This clone has more than one count but fewer than ten. The chain has TRBV2 and TRBJ1-1, with 9 bases fitting TRBD1. The CDR3 runs to 13 residues. Germline V CDR1 and CDR2: SNHLY, FYNNEI. With 5 bases clipped from V and 3 bases from J, the junction kept 1 base outside the gene matches. CDR3 residues: CASSRDRDTEAFF. The CDR3, as DNA: TGTGCCAGCAGTCGGGACAGGGACACTGAAGCTTTCTTT. The whole variable domain, remainder taken from reference TRBV2 and TRBJ1-1, is EPEVTQTPSHQVTQMGQEVILRCVPISNHLYFYWYRQILGQKVEFLVSFYNNEISEKSEIFDDQFSVERPDGSNFTLKIRSTKLEDSAMYFCASSRDRDTEAFFGQGTRLTVV.

This clone was counted between two and nine times. The J gene is TRBJ1-2, the V gene TRBV7-3; D is uncertain. Between the trimmed V and J ends, which lost 5 bases and 7 bases, there was a span of 17 bases. The CDR3 length is 14 residues. CDR1 and CDR2 from the germline V gene are SGHTA and FQGTGA. The CDR3 DNA reads TGTGCCAGCAGCCCAACGGGCCTAGCTGGTGGCTACACCTTC. It translates to CASSPTGLAGGYTF.

In this sample, this clone turned up a few times. The chain uses TRBV19 and TRBJ1-3; D is ambiguous. Germline assignment: CDR1 LNHDA and CDR2 SQIVND (reference sequence). This CDR3 region has 15 residues. The V end lost 4 bases, the J end lost 2 bases, and 12 bases lay between the germline ends. DNA for the CDR3: TGTGCCAGTAGTACCCCCCGGAGGGCTGGAAACACCATATATTTT. Protein product: CASSTPRRAGNTIYF.

The chain is built from TRBV28 and TRBJ2-1, with D perhaps TRBD1 or TRBD2 (5 bases each). The germline CDR1 and CDR2 sequences are MDHEN and SYDVKM. V dropped 5 bases and J dropped 5 bases, with 13 bases sitting between them. This CDR3 is built from 14 residues. CDR3 DNA: TGTGCCAGCAGTAGCCAGGGACGAAACAATGAGCAGTTCTTC. This encodes CASSSQGRNNEQFF.

The rearrangement joins TRBV4-1 to TRBJ2-2; no reliable D call. Germline V gives CDR1 MGHRA, CDR2 YSYEKL. The CDR3 has 14 residues. Trimming pared 1 base from V and 4 bases from J, leaving 7 bases between. This chain's CDR3 is CASSQVRTTGELFF. The CDR3 DNA is TGCGCCAGCAGCCAAGTAAGGACCACCGGGGAGCTGTTTTTT.

The rearrangement joins TRBV5-5 to TRBJ2-3; D is perhaps TRBD1 (6 bases). CDR1 is SGHKS and CDR2 is YYEKEE in the germline V gene (reference sequence). The V end lost 0 bases, the J end lost 1 base, and 15 bases lay between the germline ends. The CDR3 sequence is 17 residues long. CDR3: CASSLVVGARGTDTQYF. In DNA form, the CDR3 reads TGTGCCAGCAGCTTGGTTGTGGGGGCCCGCGGCACAGATACGCAGTATTTT.

This rearrangement joins TRBV6-6 to TRBJ2-7, with D tentatively TRBD2 (5 bases). The CDR3 consists of 15 residues. The V and J ends lost 0 bases and 5 bases respectively, with 14 bases between them. CDR1 and CDR2 (germline): MNHNY, SVGAGI (reference sequence). CDR3 nucleotide sequence: TGTGCCAGCAGTTACTCGATTTGGACTGAGGACGAGCAGTACTTC. It yields the protein CASSYSIWTEDEQYF.

This chain links TRBV5-4 with TRBJ1-1; no firm D call. Germline loops: CDR1 SGHNT, CDR2 YYREEE (reference sequence). Trimming cost V 0 bases and J 1 base, with 10 bases left between them. The CDR3 length is 15 residues. The CDR3 spells CASSLAGRENTEAFF. The CDR3 DNA reads TGTGCCAGCAGCTTGGCGGGTAGGGAGAACACTGAAGCTTTCTTT.

The chain couples TRBV9 to TRBJ1-3; TRBD1 might be the D (6 bases). Trimming removed 0 bases at V and 0 bases at J, with 16 bases between. Germline loops: CDR1 SGDLS, CDR2 YYNGEE. The CDR3 sequence is 18 residues long. CDR3 DNA: TGTGCCAGCAGCGTAGCGGGTAGAAGGGGGATCTCTGGAAACACCATATATTTT. This translates into CASSVAGRRGISGNTIYF.

This rearrangement joins TRBV30 to TRBJ2-2; 9 bases fit TRBD1. This CDR3 is 17 amino acids long. The trim removed 3 bases at V and 3 bases at J, leaving 11 bases unmatched. Germline V gene sequence: CDR1 GTSNPN, CDR2 SVGIG (reference sequence). The CDR3 sequence is CAWRSSGQGYYTGELFF. The DNA of the CDR3 is TGTGCCTGGAGGAGTAGCGGACAGGGGTATTACACCGGGGAGCTGTTTTTT. The full variable domain, with the rest looked up from reference TRBV30 and TRBJ2-2, is SQTIHQWPATLVQPVGSPLSLECTVEGTSNPNLYWYRQAAGRGLQLLFYSVGIGQISSEVPQNLSASRPQDRQFILSSKKLLLSDSGFYLCAWRSSGQGYYTGELFFGEGSRLTVL.

In DNA, the CDR3 is TGTGCCACCAGCAGGGACAGGGGGACAGACACTGAAGCTTTCTTT. This encodes CATSRDRGTDTEAFF. The genes are TRBV15 and TRBJ1-1; 10 bases map to TRBD1. The trim removed 3 bases at V and 3 bases at J, leaving 4 bases unmatched. CDR1 and CDR2 from the germline V gene are LNHNV and YYDKDF (reference sequence). This CDR3 contains 15 residues.

The chain carries TRBV15 and TRBJ1-5; D gene uncertain. This CDR3 has 15 residues. Deletions cut 3 bases from V and 5 bases from J, with 14 bases between. The germline V gene encodes CDR1 LNHNV and CDR2 YYDKDF (reference sequence). The CDR3 DNA sequence: TGTGCCACCAGCAGCCAATGGATCTCCGATCAGCCCCAGCATTTT. Its translation: CATSSQWISDQPQHF.

V usage is TRBV7-9 and J usage is TRBJ2-7; no definite D call. Trimming cost V 6 bases and J 2 bases, with 8 bases left between them. Germline V lookup: CDR1 SEHNR, CDR2 FQNEAQ (reference sequence). The CDR3 loop spans 12 amino acids. The CDR3 DNA follows: TGTGCCAGCAGGGGCGCCGCCTACGAGCAGTACTTC. It codes for CASRGAAYEQYF.

The CDR3 sequence is CASSGTTNEKLFF. The CDR3 region has the DNA TGTGCCAGTTCCGGTACAACTAATGAAAAACTGTTTTTT. V is TRBV2 and J is TRBJ1-4; D ambiguous. Germline CDR1 SNHLY, CDR2 FYNNEI. Trimming took off 9 bases at V and 0 bases at J, with 8 bases between the two ends. This CDR3 has 13 amino acids.

This clone has just one count. In the same sample, other DNA sequences code for this CDR3. This rearrangement joins TRBV5-1 to TRBJ1-1; no definite D call. Germline lookup yields CDR1 SGHRS and CDR2 YFSETQ. The CDR3 spans 15 residues. V shed 4 bases and J shed 1 base, with 14 bases lying between them. Here the CDR3 reads CASSPREGGNTEAFF. DNA of the CDR3: TGCGCCAGCAGCCCGCGAGAGGGAGGGAACACTGAAGCTTTCTTT.

The rearrangement joins TRBV4-1 to TRBJ1-4; possibly TRBD1 for D (5 bases). The CDR3 length is 14 residues. Trimming took 3 bases from V and 14 from J, leaving 19 bases between them. In germline, CDR1 is MGHRA, CDR2 YSYEKL. The CDR3 nucleotides are TGCGCCAGCAGCCAGCCCCAGGGTCGGAGGCGGCTGTTTTTT. Protein: CASSQPQGRRRLFF.

The table lists this clone with a count of one. The chain is built from TRBV18 and TRBJ1-1; D remains ambiguous. Germline-derived CDR1 and CDR2 are KGHSH and LQKENI. V lost 5 bases to trimming and J lost 6 bases, with 13 bases between them. The CDR3 loop spans 13 amino acids. The CDR3 DNA sequence: TGTGCCAGCTCAGCCTTTGGCGACGCTGAAGCTTTCTTT. Amino acids: CASSAFGDAEAFF.

The chain uses TRBV7-6 and TRBJ2-7; possibly TRBD1 for D (6 bases). Trimming took 5 bases from V and 5 from J, leaving 19 bases between them. The CDR3 loop spans 15 amino acids. Germline V gene lookup returns CDR1 SGHVS and CDR2 FNYEAQ. As DNA, the CDR3 is TGTGCCAGCAGCCAAGACGCAACAGGGTCCCACGAGCAGTACTTC. Its protein is CASSQDATGSHEQYF.

The sample holds a few counts of this clone. The CDR3 region is CAWRDPDRAFTEAFF. The CDR3 nucleotides read TGTGCCTGGAGGGACCCGGACAGGGCCTTCACTGAAGCTTTCTTT. This rearrangement joins TRBV30 to TRBJ1-1; TRBD1 aligns across 8 bases. The V gene's germline CDR1 is GTSNPN and CDR2 SVGIG (reference sequence). Trimming at V came to 3 bases and at J to 4 bases, leaving 10 bases not matched to a gene. This CDR3 has 15 amino acids.

The chain recombines TRBV29-1 with TRBJ1-1; D is undetermined. Trimming shortened V by 5 bases and J by 2 bases, and 12 bases separated the two germline ends. Per germline, CDR1 SQVTM and CDR2 ANQGSEA. CDR3 length equals 13 residues. CDR3 nucleotides: TGCAGCGTTCATTTACGGTTAAACACTGAAGCTTTCTTT. Translating gives CSVHLRLNTEAFF. Using reference TRBV29-1 and TRBJ1-1 for the parts outside the CDR3, the full variable domain is SAVISQKPSRDICQRGTSLTIQCQVDSQVTMMFWYRQQPGQSLTLIATANQGSEATYESGFVIDKFPISRPNLTFSTLTVSNMSPEDSSIYLCSVHLRLNTEAFFGQGTRLTVV.